The present TCR beta chain was sequenced within a study of blood T cell repertoires in COVID-19. This clone showed up just a few times. Sequencing was performed with immunoSEQ multiplex PCR; in TCRdb, only in-frame clones are kept and a portion is missing. The sample contains approximately 270,000 clones, roughly 91% of which appear only once. The CDR3 totals 16 residues. V lost 2 bases, J lost 3 bases, and 14 bases lay in between. Per germline, CDR1 MNHEY and CDR2 SMNVEV (reference sequence). The receptor was derived from a woman aged 55-70 years who had recovered from COVID-19. The specimen sequenced was PBMCs or T cells enriched from blood (not recorded which). The V and J genes are TRBV27 and TRBJ1-3; D might be TRBD1 (6 bases). CDR3 bases: TGTGCCAGCAGTTTACCAGGGGTCGTATGTGGAAACACCATATATTTT. This translates into CASSLPGVVCGNTIYF.